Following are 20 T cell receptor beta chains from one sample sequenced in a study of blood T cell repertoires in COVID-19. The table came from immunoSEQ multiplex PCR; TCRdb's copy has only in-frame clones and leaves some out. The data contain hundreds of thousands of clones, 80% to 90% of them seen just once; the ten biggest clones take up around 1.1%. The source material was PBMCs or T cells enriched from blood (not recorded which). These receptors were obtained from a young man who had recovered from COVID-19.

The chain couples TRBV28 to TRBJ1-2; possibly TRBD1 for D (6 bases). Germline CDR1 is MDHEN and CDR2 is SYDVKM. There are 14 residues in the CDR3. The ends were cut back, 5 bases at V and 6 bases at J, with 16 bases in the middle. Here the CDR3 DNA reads TGTGCCAGCAGTGCCCCGGACAGAATAAATGGCTACACCTTC. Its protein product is CASSAPDRINGYTF.

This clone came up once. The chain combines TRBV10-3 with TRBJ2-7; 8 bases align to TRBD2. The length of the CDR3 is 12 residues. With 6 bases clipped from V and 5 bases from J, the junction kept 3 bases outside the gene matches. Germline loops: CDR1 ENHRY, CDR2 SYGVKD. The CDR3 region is CAISPGGDEQYF. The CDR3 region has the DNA TGTGCCATCAGCCCCGGGGGGGACGAGCAGTACTTC.

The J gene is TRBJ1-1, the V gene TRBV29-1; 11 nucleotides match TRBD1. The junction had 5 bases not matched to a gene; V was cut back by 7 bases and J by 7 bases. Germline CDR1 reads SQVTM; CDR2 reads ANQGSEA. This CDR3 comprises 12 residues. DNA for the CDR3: TGCAGCGGGGGGACAGGGGGTTTTGAAGCTTTCTTT. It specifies CSGGTGGFEAFF.

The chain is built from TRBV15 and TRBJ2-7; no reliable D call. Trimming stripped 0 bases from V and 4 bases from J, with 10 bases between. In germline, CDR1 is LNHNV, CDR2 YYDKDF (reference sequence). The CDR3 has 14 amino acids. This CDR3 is CATSRDELPYEQYF. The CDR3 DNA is TGTGCCACCAGCAGAGACGAGCTCCCGTACGAGCAGTACTTC.

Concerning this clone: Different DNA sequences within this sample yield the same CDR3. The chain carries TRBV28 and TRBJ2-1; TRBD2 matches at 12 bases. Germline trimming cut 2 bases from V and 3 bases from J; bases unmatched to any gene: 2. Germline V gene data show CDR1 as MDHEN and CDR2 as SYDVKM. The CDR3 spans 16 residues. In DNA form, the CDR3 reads TGTGCCAGCAGTTTACTAGCGGGAGGGAGCTACAATGAGCAGTTCTTC. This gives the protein CASSLLAGGSYNEQFF. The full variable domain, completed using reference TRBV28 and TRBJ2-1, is DVKVTQSSRYLVKRTGEKVFLECVQDMDHENMFWYRQDPGLGLRLIYFSYDVKMKEKGDIPEGYSVSREKKERFSLILESASTNQTSMYLCASSLLAGGSYNEQFFGPGTRLTVL.

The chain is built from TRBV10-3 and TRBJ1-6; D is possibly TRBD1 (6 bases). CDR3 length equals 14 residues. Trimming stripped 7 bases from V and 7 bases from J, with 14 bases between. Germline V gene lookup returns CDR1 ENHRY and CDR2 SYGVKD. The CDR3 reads CAITPGAPNSPLHF. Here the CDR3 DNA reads TGTGCCATCACGCCAGGGGCCCCAAATTCACCCCTCCACTTT.

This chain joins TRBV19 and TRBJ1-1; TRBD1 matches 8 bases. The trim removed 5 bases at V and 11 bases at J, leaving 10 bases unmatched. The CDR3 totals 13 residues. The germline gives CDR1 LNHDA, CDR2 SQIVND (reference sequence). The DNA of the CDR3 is TGTGCCAGTAGTGTCGACAGGGGTGGTGGCGCTTTCTTT. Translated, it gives CASSVDRGGGAFF.

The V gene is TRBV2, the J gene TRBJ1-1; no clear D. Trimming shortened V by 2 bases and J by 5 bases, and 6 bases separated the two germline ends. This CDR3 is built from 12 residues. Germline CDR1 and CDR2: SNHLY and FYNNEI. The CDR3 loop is CASSEQATEAFF. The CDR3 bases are TGTGCCAGCAGTGAACAGGCAACTGAAGCTTTCTTT.

For the CDR3, the DNA is TGTGCCAGCAGCTTAGTGGGACAGGGACAACCCTATGGCTACACCTTC. Its protein is CASSLVGQGQPYGYTF. The rearrangement links TRBV7-2 to TRBJ1-2; 9 bases fit TRBD1. Germline values: CDR1 SGHTA, CDR2 FQGNSA. With 1 base clipped from V and 4 bases from J, the junction kept 7 bases outside the gene matches. There are 16 residues in the CDR3. Drawing the rest from reference TRBV7-2 and TRBJ1-2, the complete variable domain is GAGVSQSPSNKVTEKGKDVELRCDPISGHTALYWYRQSLGQGLEFLIYFQGNSAPDKSGLPSDRFSAERTGGSVSTLTIQRTQQEDSAVYLCASSLVGQGQPYGYTFGSGTRLTVV.

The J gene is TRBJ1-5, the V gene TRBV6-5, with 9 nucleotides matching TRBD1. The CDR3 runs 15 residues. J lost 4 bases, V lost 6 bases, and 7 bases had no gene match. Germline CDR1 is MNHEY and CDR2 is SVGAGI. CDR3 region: CASRPGQGRNQPQHF. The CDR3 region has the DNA TGTGCCAGCAGGCCGGGACAGGGTAGGAATCAGCCCCAGCATTTT.

The CDR3: CASTQRNEQFF. In DNA, the CDR3 is TGTGCCAGCACCCAGAGGAATGAGCAGTTCTTC. The chain links TRBV2 to TRBJ2-1; D call uncertain. The CDR3 has 11 residues. Trimming left V 7 bases short and J 7 bases short, with 8 bases between. Germline V CDR1 and CDR2: SNHLY, FYNNEI.

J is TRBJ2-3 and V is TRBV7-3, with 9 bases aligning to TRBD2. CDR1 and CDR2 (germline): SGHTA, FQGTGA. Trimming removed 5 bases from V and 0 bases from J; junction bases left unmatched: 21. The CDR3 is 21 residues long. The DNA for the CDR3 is TGTGCCAGCAGCCTAAGGGGGTCTGGCGGGAGGGCTCCCTATAGCACAGATACGCAGTATTTT. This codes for CASSLRGSGGRAPYSTDTQYF.

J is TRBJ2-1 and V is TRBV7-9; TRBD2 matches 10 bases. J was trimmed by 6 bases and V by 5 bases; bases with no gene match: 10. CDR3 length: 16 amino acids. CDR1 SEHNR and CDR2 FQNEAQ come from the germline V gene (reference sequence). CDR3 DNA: TGTGCCAGCAGCCCGTATAGCGGGAGGCACTCCAATGAGCAGTTCTTC. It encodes CASSPYSGRHSNEQFF. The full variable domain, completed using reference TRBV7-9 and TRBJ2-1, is DTGVSQNPRHKITKRGQNVTFRCDPISEHNRLYWYRQTLGQGPEFLTYFQNEAQLEKSRLLSDRFSAERPKGSFSTLEIQRTEQGDSAMYLCASSPYSGRHSNEQFFGPGTRLTVL.

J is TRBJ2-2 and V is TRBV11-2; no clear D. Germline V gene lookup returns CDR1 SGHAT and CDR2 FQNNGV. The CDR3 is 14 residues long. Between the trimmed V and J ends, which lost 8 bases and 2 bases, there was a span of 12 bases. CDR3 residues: CASRITVNTGELFF. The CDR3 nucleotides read TGTGCCAGCCGAATAACGGTAAACACCGGGGAGCTGTTTTTT. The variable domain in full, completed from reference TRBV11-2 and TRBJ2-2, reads EAGVAQSPRYKIIEKRQSVAFWCNPISGHATLYWYQQILGQGPKLLIQFQNNGVVDDSQLPKDRFSAERLKGVDSTLKIQPAKLEDSAVYLCASRITVNTGELFFGEGSRLTVL.

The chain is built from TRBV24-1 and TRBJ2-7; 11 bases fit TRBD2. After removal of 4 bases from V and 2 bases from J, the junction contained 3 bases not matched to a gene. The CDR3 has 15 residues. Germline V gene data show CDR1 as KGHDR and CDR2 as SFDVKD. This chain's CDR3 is CATSDTSGRTYEQYF. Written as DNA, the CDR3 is TGTGCCACCAGTGACACTAGCGGGAGAACCTACGAGCAGTACTTC.

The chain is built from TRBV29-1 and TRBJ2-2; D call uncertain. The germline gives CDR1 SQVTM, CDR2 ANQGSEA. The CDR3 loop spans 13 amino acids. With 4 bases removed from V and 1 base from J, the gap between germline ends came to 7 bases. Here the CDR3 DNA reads TGCAGCGTTGTAGTCCAGAACACCGGGGAGCTGTTTTTT. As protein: CSVVVQNTGELFF.

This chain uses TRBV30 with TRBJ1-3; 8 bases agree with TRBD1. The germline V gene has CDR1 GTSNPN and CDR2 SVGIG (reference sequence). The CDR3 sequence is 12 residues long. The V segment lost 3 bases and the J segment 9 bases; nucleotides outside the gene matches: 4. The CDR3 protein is CAWRGQVSTIYF. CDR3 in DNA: TGTGCCTGGAGGGGACAGGTATCCACCATATATTTT. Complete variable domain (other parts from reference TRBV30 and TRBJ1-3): SQTIHQWPATLVQPVGSPLSLECTVEGTSNPNLYWYRQAAGRGLQLLFYSVGIGQISSEVPQNLSASRPQDRQFILSSKKLLLSDSGFYLCAWRGQVSTIYFGEGSWLTVV.

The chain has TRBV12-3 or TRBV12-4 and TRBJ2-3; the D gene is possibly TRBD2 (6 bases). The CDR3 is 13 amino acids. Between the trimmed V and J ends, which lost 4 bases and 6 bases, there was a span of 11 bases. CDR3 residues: CASSSGLGDTQYF. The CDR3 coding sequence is TGTGCCAGCAGTTCGGGACTGGGGGATACGCAGTATTTT.

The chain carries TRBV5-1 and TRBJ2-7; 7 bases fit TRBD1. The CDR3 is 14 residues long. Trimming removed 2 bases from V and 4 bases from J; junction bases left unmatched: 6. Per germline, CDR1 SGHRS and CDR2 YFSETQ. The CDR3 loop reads CASSFGTDLYEQYF. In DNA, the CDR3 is TGCGCCAGCAGCTTTGGGACAGATCTTTACGAGCAGTACTTC. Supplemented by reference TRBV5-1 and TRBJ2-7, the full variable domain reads KAGVTQTPRYLIKTRGQQVTLSCSPISGHRSVSWYQQTPGQGLQFLFEYFSETQRNKGNFPGRFSGRQFSNSRSEMNVSTLELGDSALYLCASSFGTDLYEQYFGPGTRLTVT.

The CDR3 is CASTPTGSNEQYF. CDR3 in DNA: TGTGCCAGCACTCCGACAGGGTCCAACGAGCAGTACTTC. J is TRBJ2-7 and V is TRBV7-2; 7 positions agree with TRBD1. Germline V gene sequence: CDR1 SGHTA, CDR2 FQGNSA. This CDR3 region has 13 residues. V lost 7 bases to trimming and J lost 5 bases; unmatched junction nucleotides: 8.